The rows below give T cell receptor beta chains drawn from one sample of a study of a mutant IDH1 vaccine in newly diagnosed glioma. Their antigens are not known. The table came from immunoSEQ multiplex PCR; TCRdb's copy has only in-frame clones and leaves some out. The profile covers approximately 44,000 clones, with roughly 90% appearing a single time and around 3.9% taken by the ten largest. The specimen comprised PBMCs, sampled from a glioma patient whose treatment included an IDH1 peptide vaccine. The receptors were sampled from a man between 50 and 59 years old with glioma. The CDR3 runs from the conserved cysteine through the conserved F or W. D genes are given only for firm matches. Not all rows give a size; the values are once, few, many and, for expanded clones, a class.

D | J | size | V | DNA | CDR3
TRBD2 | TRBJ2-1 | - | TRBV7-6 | TGTGCCAGCAGCTTAGAACTAGCGGGCTCCTACAATGAGCAGTTCTTC | CASSLELAGSYNEQFF
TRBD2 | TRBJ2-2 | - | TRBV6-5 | TGTGCCAGCAGGGCTAGCGGGAACACCGGGGAGCTGTTTTTT | CASRASGNTGELFF
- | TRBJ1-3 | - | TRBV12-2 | TGTGCAAGCCCTACTCACAACTCTGGAAACACCATATATTTT | CASPTHNSGNTIYF
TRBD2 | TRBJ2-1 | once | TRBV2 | TGTGCCAGCACCTGGACTAGCGGCTCCTACAATGAGCAGTTCTTC | CASTWTSGSYNEQFF
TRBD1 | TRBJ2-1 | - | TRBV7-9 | TGTGCCAGCACCAACAGGGGGCTTAGTGAGCAGTTCTTC | CASTNRGLSEQFF
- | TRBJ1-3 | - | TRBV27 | TGTGCCAGCAGTTCAGGGAGCTCTGGAAACACCATATATTTT | CASSSGSSGNTIYF
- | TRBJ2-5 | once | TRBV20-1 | TGCAGTGCTAGAACACAAGAGACCCAGTACTTC | CSARTQETQYF
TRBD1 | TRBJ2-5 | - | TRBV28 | TGTGCCAGCAGTTTACAGGGACAGGGAAGCGAGACCCAGTACTTC | CASSLQGQGSETQYF
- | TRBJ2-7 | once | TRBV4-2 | TGTGCCAGCAGCCAACCTTCGGGTTACGAGCAGTACTTC | CASSQPSGYEQYF
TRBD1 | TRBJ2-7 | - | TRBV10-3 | TGTGCCATCAGTAAACCGGGACAGGGGTCCGAGCAGTACTTC | CAISKPGQGSEQYF
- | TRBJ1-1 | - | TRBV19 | TGTGCCAGTAGGAAACAGGGAAGCATGAACACTGAAGCTTTCTTT | CASRKQGSMNTEAFF
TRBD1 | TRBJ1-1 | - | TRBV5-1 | TGCGCCAGCAGCTTGGCAGGGGGGACCACTGAAGCTTTCTTT | CASSLAGGTTEAFF
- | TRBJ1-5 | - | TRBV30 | TGTGCCTGGAGTGGACAGGCAAGCAATCAGCCCCAGCATTTT | CAWSGQASNQPQHF
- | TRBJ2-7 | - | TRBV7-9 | TGTGCCAGCAGCTGGGTGGGCCGGGGGACCGAATACGAGCAGTACTTC | CASSWVGRGTEYEQYF
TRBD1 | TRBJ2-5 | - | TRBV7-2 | TGTGCCAGCAGCCTCTTAAGAGGACAGGGTCAAGAGACCCAGTACTTC | CASSLLRGQGQETQYF
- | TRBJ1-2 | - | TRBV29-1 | TGCAGCGCCGAAACACGCTATGGCTACACCTTC | CSAETRYGYTF
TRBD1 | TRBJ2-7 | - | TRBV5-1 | TGCGCCAGCAGCCAGGACAGGGACCATACTTACGAGCAGTACTTC | CASSQDRDHTYEQYF
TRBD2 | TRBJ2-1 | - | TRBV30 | TGTGCCTGGAACTTGGAAGCGGGGGCATTTGAGCAGTTCTTC | CAWNLEAGAFEQFF
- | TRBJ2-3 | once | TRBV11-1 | TGTGCCAGCAGCTTACAGTCCGGCAGCCCTAGCACAGATACGCAGTATTTT | CASSLQSGSPSTDTQYF
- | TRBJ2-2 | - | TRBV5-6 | TGTGCCAGCAGCCCGACTCCTCGAACGAACACCGGGGAGCTGTTTTTT | CASSPTPRTNTGELFF